The 4 T cell receptor beta chains below were found in one sample sequenced in a study of Ad26.COV2.S vaccination and SARS-CoV-2 variants (dated by TCRdb to about 2021). The treatment or condition label corresponds to: 19 received Ad26.COV2.S at low or high dose, single or two shots; about 5 received placebo; per-sample allocation not given. For vaccine and placebo recipients, repertoires were sequenced using samples collected on day 63 after the first injection. Libraries were built with the immunoSEQ multiplex PCR assay. The source is immuneACCESS, and TCRdb retained only in-frame sequences with V and J called. Part of the clones is not carried over; for the studies checked, unresolved V genes explain less than half of this, and the remainder is unexplained. This sample is represented by about 400,000 clones; about 89% of them were singletons. The top ten hold 1.5% to 2% of the sample. This sample comprised peripheral blood, obtained in a trial of Ad26.COV2.S vaccine versus placebo. Every receptor here comes from a person between 18 and 59 years old who received the Ad26.COV2.S COVID-19 vaccine or a placebo.

This chain links TRBV7-6 with TRBJ2-7, with 7 bases aligning to TRBD2. The CDR3 is made up of 14 amino acids. The trim removed 5 bases at V and 5 bases at J, leaving 9 bases unmatched. The germline CDR1 and CDR2 sequences are SGHVS and FNYEAQ. CDR3 DNA: TGTGCCAGCAGCCCACATACTAGCGAGGACGAGCAGTACTTC. Its protein product is CASSPHTSEDEQYF.

The J gene is TRBJ1-3, the V gene TRBV19; D remains unclear. Looked up from germline, CDR1 is LNHDA and CDR2 is SQIVND (reference sequence). The CDR3 runs to 12 residues. The DNA of the CDR3 is TGTGGGGTCTCCGCCTCGGGGAACACCATATATTTT. Residues: CGVSASGNTIYF.

J is TRBJ2-1 and V is TRBV27; TRBD2 matches 8 bases. The junction had 3 bases not matched to a gene; V was cut back by 2 bases and J by 6 bases. The germline V gene has CDR1 MNHEY and CDR2 SMNVEV (reference sequence). The CDR3 covers 14 residues. Written as DNA, the CDR3 is TGTGCCAGCAGTTTACCGGGAGGGCCCAATGAGCAGTTCTTC. It specifies CASSLPGGPNEQFF.

The chain carries TRBV5-4 and TRBJ2-2; perhaps TRBD1 as D (6 bases). V lost 8 bases and J lost 7, with 9 bases in between. This CDR3 is built from 11 residues. Germline loops: CDR1 SGHNT, CDR2 YYREEE (reference sequence). CDR3 amino acids: CARGQNGELFF. For the CDR3, the DNA is TGTGCCAGAGGACAGAACGGGGAGCTGTTTTTT. Drawing the rest from reference TRBV5-4 and TRBJ2-2, the complete variable domain is ETGVTQSPTHLIKTRGQQVTLRCSSQSGHNTVSWYQQALGQGPQFIFQYYREEENGRGNFPPRFSGLQFPNYSSELNVNALELDDSALYLCARGQNGELFFGEGSRLTVL.